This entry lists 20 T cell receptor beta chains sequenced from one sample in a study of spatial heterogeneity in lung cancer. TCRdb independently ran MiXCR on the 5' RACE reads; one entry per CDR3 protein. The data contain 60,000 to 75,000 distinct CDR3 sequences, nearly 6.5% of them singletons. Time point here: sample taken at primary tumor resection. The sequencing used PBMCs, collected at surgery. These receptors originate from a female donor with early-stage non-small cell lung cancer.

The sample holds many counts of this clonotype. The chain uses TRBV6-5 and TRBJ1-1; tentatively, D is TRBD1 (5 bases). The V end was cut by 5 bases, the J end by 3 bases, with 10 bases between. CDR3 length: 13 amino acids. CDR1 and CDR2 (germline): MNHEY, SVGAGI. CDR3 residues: CASSGGPDTEAFF. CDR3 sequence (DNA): TGTGCCAGCAGTGGGGGACCGGACACTGAAGCTTTCTTT.

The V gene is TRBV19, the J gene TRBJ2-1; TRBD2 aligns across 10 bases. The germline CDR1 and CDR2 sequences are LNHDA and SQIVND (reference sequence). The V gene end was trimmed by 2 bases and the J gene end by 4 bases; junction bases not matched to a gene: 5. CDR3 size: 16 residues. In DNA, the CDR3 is TGTGCCAGTAGTATACTCGGACTAGCGGAGTACAATGAGCAGTTCTTC. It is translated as CASSILGLAEYNEQFF. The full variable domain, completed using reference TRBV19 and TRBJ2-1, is DGGITQSPKYLFRKEGQNVTLSCEQNLNHDAMYWYRQDPGQGLRLIYYSQIVNDFQKGDIAEGYSVSREKKESFPLTVTSAQKNPTAFYLCASSILGLAEYNEQFFGPGTRLTVL.

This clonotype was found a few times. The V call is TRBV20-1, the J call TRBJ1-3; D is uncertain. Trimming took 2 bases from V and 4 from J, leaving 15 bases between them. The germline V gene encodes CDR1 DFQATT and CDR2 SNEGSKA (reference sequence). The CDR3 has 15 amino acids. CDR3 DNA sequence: TGCAGTGCTAGAAGCCAGGCAGGCGGGGGAAACACCATATATTTT. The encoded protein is CSARSQAGGGNTIYF.

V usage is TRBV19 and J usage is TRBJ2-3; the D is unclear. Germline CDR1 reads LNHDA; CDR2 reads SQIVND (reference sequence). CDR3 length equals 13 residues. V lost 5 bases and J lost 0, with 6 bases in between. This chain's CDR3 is CASSLVSTDTQYF. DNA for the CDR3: TGTGCCAGTAGTCTGGTTAGCACAGATACGCAGTATTTT.

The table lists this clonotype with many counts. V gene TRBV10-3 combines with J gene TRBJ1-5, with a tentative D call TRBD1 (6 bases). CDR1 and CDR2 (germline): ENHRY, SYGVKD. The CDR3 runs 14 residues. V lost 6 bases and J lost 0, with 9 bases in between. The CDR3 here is CAIRMDSSNQPQHF. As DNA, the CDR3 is TGTGCCATCAGGATGGACAGTAGCAATCAGCCCCAGCATTTT.

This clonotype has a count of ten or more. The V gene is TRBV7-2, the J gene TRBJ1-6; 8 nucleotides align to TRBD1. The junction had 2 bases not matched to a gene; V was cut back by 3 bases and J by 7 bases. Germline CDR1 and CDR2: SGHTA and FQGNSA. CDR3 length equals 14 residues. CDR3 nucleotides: TGTGCCAGCAGCTTTGACAGGGGAAATTCACCCCTCCACTTT. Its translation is CASSFDRGNSPLHF.

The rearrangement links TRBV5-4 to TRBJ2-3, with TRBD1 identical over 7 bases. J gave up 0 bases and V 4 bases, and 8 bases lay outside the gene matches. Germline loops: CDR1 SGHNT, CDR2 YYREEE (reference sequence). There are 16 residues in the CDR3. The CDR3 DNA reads TGTGCCAGCAGCGGGGGACAGAAGCGGAGCACAGATACGCAGTATTTT. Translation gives CASSGGQKRSTDTQYF.

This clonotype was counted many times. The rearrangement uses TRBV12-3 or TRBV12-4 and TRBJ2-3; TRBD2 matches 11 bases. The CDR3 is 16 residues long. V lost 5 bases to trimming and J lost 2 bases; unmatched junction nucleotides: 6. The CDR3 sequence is CASSQTSGGITDTQYF. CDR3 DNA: TGTGCCAGCAGTCAAACTAGCGGGGGAATCACAGATACGCAGTATTTT.

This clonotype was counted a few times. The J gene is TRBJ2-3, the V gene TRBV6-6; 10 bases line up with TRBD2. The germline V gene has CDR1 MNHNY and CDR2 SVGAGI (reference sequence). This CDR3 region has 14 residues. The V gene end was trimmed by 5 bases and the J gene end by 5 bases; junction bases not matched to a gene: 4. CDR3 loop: CASSSGGAIDTQYF. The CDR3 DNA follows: TGTGCCAGCAGTAGCGGGGGGGCCATAGATACGCAGTATTTT.

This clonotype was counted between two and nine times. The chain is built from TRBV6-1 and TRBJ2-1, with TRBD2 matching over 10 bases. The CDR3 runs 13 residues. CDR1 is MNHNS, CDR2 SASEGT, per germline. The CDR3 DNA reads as TGTTCTAGCGGGAGTGCCGCCAGCGGGGAGCAGTTCTTC. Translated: CSSGSAASGEQFF.

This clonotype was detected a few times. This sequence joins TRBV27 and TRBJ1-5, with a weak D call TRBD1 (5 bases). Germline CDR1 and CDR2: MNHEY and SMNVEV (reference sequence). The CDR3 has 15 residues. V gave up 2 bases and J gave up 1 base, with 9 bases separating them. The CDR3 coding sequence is TGTGCCAGCAGTTTAAATGGGGGAAGCAATCAGCCCCAGCATTTT. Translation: CASSLNGGSNQPQHF.

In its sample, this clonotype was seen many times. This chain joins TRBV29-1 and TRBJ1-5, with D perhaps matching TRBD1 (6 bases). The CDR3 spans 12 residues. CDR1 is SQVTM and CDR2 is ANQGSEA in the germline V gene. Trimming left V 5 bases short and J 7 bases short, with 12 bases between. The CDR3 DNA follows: TGCAGCGTTAAAACAGGGATACAGCCCCAGCATTTT. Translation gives CSVKTGIQPQHF. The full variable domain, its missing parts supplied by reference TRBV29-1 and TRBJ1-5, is SAVISQKPSRDICQRGTSLTIQCQVDSQVTMMFWYRQQPGQSLTLIATANQGSEATYESGFVIDKFPISRPNLTFSTLTVSNMSPEDSSIYLCSVKTGIQPQHFGDGTRLSIL.

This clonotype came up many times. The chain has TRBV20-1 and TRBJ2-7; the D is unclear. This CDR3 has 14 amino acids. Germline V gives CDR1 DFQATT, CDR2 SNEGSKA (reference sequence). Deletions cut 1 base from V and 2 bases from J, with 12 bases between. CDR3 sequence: CSARGWTRTYEQYF. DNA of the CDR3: TGCAGTGCTAGAGGGTGGACCCGGACCTACGAGCAGTACTTC.

CDR3 DNA: TGTGCCAGCAGCTTGACACCCGACTATGGCTACACCTTC. Translated, it gives CASSLTPDYGYTF. V gene TRBV7-4 combines with J gene TRBJ1-2, with no clear D. The V end was cut by 3 bases, the J end by 3 bases, with 8 bases between. CDR3 length: 13 amino acids. The germline gives CDR1 SGHVT, CDR2 SQSDAQ. The full variable domain, in which reference TRBV7-4 and TRBJ1-2 provide the parts outside the CDR3, is GAGVSQSPRYKVAKRGRDVALRCDSISGHVTLYWYRQTLGQGSEVLTYSQSDAQRDKSGRPSGRFSAERPERSVSTLKIQRTEQGDSAVYLCASSLTPDYGYTFGSGTRLTVV.

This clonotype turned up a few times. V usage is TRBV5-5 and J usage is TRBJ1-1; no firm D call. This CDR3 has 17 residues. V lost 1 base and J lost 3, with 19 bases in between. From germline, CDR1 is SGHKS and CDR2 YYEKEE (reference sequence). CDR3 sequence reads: CASSLSSPKGQYTEAFF. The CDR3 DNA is TGTGCCAGCAGCTTGTCATCACCGAAAGGGCAGTACACTGAAGCTTTCTTT.

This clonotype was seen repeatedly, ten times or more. The CDR3 DNA reads as TGCAGCGTTGCCCCGGGACCCAGAGTACAGGAGGGGGCCAAAAACATTCAGTACTTC. It encodes CSVAPGPRVQEGAKNIQYF. The chain recombines TRBV29-1 with TRBJ2-4; a possible D gene is TRBD2 (6 bases). Trimming cost V 4 bases and J 1 base, with 26 bases left between them. The CDR3 has 19 amino acids. Germline V CDR1 and CDR2: SQVTM, ANQGSEA.

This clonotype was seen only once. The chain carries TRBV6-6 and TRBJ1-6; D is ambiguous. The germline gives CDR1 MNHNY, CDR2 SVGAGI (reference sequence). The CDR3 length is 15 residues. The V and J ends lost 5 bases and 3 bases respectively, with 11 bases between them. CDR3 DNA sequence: TGTGCCAGCAGTCCAACAACCAACTATAATTCACCCCTCCACTTT. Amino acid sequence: CASSPTTNYNSPLHF.

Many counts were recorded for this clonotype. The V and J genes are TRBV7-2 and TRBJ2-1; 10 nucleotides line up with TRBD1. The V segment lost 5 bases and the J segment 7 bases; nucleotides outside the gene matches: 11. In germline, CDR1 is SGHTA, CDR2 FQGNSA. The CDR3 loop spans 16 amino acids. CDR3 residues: CASSPETGTGDNEQFF. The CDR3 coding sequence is TGTGCCAGCAGCCCCGAAACCGGGACAGGGGATAATGAGCAGTTCTTC.

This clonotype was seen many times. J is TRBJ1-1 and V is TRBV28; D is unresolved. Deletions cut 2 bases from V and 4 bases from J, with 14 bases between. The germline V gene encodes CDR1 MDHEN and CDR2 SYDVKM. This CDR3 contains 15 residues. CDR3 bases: TGTGCCAGCAGTTTAGTTGAGCGGACCGCCACTGAAGCTTTCTTT. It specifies CASSLVERTATEAFF. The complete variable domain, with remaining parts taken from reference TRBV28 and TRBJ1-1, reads DVKVTQSSRYLVKRTGEKVFLECVQDMDHENMFWYRQDPGLGLRLIYFSYDVKMKEKGDIPEGYSVSREKKERFSLILESASTNQTSMYLCASSLVERTATEAFFGQGTRLTVV.

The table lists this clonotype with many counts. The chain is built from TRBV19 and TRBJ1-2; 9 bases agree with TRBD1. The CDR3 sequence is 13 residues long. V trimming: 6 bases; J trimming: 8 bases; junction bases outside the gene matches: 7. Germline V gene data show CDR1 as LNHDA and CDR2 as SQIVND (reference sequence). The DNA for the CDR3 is TGTGCCAGTAGAGCGACAGGGGGAATCGGCTACACCTTC. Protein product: CASRATGGIGYTF.